Below, one T cell receptor (beta chain) is given with its context. Its target is unknown. Other nucleotide sequences in the sample specify the same CDR3. Genomic DNA belonging to each subset was distributed in equal measure over several immunoSEQ plates. The assay was immunoSEQ multiplex PCR, and TCRdb's table has in-frame clones only and misses some. This table has about 1.1 million clones, around 82% appearing once. This record comes from a study of shared clonotypes between healthy human individuals. Whole-study results and caveats: Genetic and exposure-history diversity was limited by the small donor number. Blood was the only sampled material, and tissue repertoires likely differ. Non-shared clonotypes had lower generation probabilities than clonotypes shared by all four sorted-subset donors.

The sample was memory CD4+ T cells from PBMCs. Subset: CD45RA-negative fraction. This TCR was sampled from a man aged 18 to 35 in good health. Some clones in this sample may be carry-over from other donors' samples.

CDR3 nucleotide sequence: TGCGCCAGCAGCCCAGGGGGGGCTGAGGAGACCCAGTACTTC. Protein product: CASSPGGAEETQYF. J is TRBJ2-5 and V is TRBV5-1; D possibly uses TRBD1 or TRBD2 (7 bases each). The CDR3 has 14 residues. CDR1 is SGHRS and CDR2 is YFSETQ in the germline V gene. Between the trimmed V and J ends, which lost 4 bases and 5 bases, there was a span of 15 bases. The complete variable domain, with remaining parts taken from reference TRBV5-1 and TRBJ2-5, reads KAGVTQTPRYLIKTRGQQVTLSCSPISGHRSVSWYQQTPGQGLQFLFEYFSETQRNKGNFPGRFSGRQFSNSRSEMNVSTLELGDSALYLCASSPGGAEETQYFGPGTRLLVL.